These T cell receptor beta chains were read from a single sample in a study of T cell changes during pregnancy in multiple sclerosis. TCRdb keeps only in-frame clones here, not all; method: immunoSEQ multiplex PCR. This sample carries roughly 87,000 clones, just over 90% of them seen once, and the ten largest clones take under 1.5%. This sample comprised peripheral blood, obtained in the third trimester of pregnancy. The receptors stem from a female donor in good health, enrolled as a control in a pregnancy study. CDR3s include the opening cysteine and the closing phenylalanine or tryptophan. D genes are given only for firm matches. Not every row has a clone size; where given, it reads once, few, many or a size class.

j_call	clone_size	d_call	v_call	cdr3_nt	cdr3_aa
TRBJ1-1	few	TRBD1	TRBV18	TGTGCCAGCTCAGACAGGGGGGGCGTAGCTTTCTTT	CASSDRGGVAFF
TRBJ2-1	-	-	TRBV28	TGTGCCAGCCGCCTAAGGAGTGCGGGGCGCAATGAGCAGTTCTTC	CASRLRSAGRNEQFF
TRBJ2-1	-	-	TRBV10-3	TGTGCCATCACCCAGGGGTATGAGCAGTTCTTC	CAITQGYEQFF
TRBJ2-4	-	-	TRBV7-8	TGTGCCAGCAGCTTTAATAAAAACATTCAGTACTTC	CASSFNKNIQYF
TRBJ2-7	-	-	TRBV10-3	TGTGCCATCAGTGATCAGGGCGACGGTTACTACGAGCAGTACTTC	CAISDQGDGYYEQYF
TRBJ2-7	-	TRBD1	TRBV29-1	TGCAGCGCTGAATTCCGGGACAGGAAAACCTACGAGCAGTACTTC	CSAEFRDRKTYEQYF
TRBJ2-3	-	TRBD2	TRBV5-1	TGCGCCAGCAGCGCCTTTGGCGGGAGTATGACAGATACGCAGTATTTT	CASSAFGGSMTDTQYF
TRBJ2-7	-	-	TRBV4-1	TGCGCCAGCAGCCAAGTGATCGGAGGGGCCTACGAGCAGTACTTC	CASSQVIGGAYEQYF
TRBJ2-7	-	TRBD1	TRBV5-4	TGTGCCAGCAGCGAGGGACAGGGGAACGAGCAGTACTTC	CASSEGQGNEQYF
TRBJ2-7	-	-	TRBV6-1	TGTGCCAGCAGTGAAGCGGGGCAGGGGTACGAGCAGTACTTC	CASSEAGQGYEQYF
TRBJ1-2	-	-	TRBV7-9	TGTGCCAGCAGCCCGGACGGCGGGGCCCGCGCGGAAGGCTACACCTTC	CASSPDGGARAEGYTF
TRBJ1-1	-	-	TRBV18	TGTGCCAGCTCACCGAGACAGCAAATGAACACTGAAGCTTTCTTT	CASSPRQQMNTEAFF